The subject of this entry is one T cell receptor beta chain. Sequenced by immunoSEQ multiplex PCR; TCRdb stores in-frame clones only, minus some. The table includes some 170,000 clones, around 80% detected once. CDR3 length equals 14 residues. The ends were cut back, 6 bases at V and 5 bases at J, with 11 bases in the middle. Per the germline V gene, CDR1 is ENHRY and CDR2 is SYGVKD. This record belongs to a study of blood T cell repertoires in COVID-19. Source material: peripheral blood. The sequence derives from a woman between 65 and 79 years old with acute or convalescent COVID-19. V gene TRBV10-3 combines with J gene TRBJ1-6; D not resolved. In DNA, the CDR3 is TGTGCCATCAGGTTGGACGGGAATAATTCACCCCTCCACTTT. Protein sequence: CAIRLDGNNSPLHF.